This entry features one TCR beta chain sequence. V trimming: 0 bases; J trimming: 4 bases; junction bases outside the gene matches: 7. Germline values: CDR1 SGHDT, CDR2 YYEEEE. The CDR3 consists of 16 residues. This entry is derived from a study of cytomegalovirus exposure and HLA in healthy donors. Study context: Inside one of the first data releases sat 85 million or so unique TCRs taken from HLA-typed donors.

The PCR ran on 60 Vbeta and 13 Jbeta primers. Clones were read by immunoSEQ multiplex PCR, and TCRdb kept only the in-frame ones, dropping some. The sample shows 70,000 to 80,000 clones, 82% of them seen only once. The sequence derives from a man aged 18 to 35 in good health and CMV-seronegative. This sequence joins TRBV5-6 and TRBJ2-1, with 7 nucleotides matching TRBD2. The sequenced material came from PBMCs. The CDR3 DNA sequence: TGTGCCAGCAGCTTGGAGTGGCTAGCGGCGTACAATGAGCAGTTCTTC. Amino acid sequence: CASSLEWLAAYNEQFF.